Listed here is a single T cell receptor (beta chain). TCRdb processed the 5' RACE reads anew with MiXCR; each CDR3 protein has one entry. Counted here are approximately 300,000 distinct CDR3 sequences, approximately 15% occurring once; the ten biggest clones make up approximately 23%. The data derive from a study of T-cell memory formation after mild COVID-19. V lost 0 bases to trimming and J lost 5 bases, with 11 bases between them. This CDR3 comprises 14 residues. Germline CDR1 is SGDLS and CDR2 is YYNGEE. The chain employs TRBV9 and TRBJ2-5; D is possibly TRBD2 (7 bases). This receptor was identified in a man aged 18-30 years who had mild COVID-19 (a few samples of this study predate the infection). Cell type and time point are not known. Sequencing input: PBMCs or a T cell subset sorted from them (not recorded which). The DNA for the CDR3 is TGTGCCAGCAGCGTAGCGGGGGGCCTCGAGACCCAGTACTTC. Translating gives CASSVAGGLETQYF.